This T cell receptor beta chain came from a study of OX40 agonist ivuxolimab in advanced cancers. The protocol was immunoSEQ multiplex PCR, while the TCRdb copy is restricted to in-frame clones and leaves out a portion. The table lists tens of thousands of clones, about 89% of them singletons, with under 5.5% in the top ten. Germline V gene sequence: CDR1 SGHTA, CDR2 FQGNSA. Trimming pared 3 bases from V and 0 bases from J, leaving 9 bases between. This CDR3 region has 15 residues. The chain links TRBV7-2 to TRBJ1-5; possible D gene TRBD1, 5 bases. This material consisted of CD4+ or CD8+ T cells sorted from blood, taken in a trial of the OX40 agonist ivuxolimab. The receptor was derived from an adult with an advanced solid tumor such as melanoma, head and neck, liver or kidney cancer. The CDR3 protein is CASSLGQGSNQPQHF. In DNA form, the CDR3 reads TGTGCCAGCAGCTTGGGTCAGGGTAGCAATCAGCCCCAGCATTTT.